Below, one T cell receptor beta chain is given with its context. Antigen specificity is unknown. Germline CDR1 and CDR2: LNHDA and SQIVND (reference sequence). This CDR3 has 16 residues. Trimming took 4 bases from V and 0 from J, leaving 13 bases between them. The donors were members of the validation cohort comprising roughly 130 subjects, separate from the roughly 690-subject first cohort. The sample is drawn from a study of cytomegalovirus exposure and HLA in healthy donors. Study-level points and caveats: Accounts indicate the classifier identified cytomegalovirus status with strong specificity and sensitivity. Researchers reported that a few CMV-associated chains were confirmed in vitro as CMV antigen-specific.

The table came from immunoSEQ multiplex PCR; TCRdb's copy has only in-frame clones and leaves some out. This sample has some 110,000 clones, with 80% to 90% found just once. The receptor was isolated from a man younger than 35 in good health and CMV-seropositive. The V gene is TRBV19, the J gene TRBJ1-3; D possibly corresponds to TRBD1 (5 bases). The source material was PBMCs. CDR3 in DNA: TGTGCCAGTAGTACCCCGACAGCCTACTCTGGAAACACCATATATTTT. The encoded protein is CASSTPTAYSGNTIYF.